This TCR beta chain was retrieved from a study of blood T cells in healthy people across ages. Sample-barcoded 5' priming and a J-beta primer mix drove a second PCR of roughly 7 to 11 cycles. A 12-random-nucleotide template-switch adaptor tagged each cDNA molecule. Via MiXCR, TCRdb re-called the 5' RACE reads, giving one row per CDR3 protein. The sample consists of about 840,000 distinct CDR3 sequences, roughly 29% of them appearing once. Germline assignment: CDR1 MDHEN and CDR2 SYDVKM. Trimming cost V 7 bases and J 0 bases; bases outside gene matches: 12. The CDR3 has 17 residues. In terms of origin and age, donors were healthy Caucasian individuals from Russia aged about 6 to 90. These data also featured in a second study, about T cells of mothers and their children.

The sequence came from a woman in her thirties or forties in good health. The rearrangement links TRBV28 to TRBJ2-5, with 9 bases aligning to TRBD2. What was sequenced was blood. The CDR3 DNA reads as TGTGCCAGCAATTCCCCGACTAGCGGCTGGTACCAAGAGACCCAGTACTTC. Its translation: CASNSPTSGWYQETQYF.